This passage covers 21 T cell receptor beta chains from one sample sequenced in a study of regulatory T cells in long-lasting Graves disease. Investigators prepared the TCR beta libraries by applying iRepertoire HTBI primers and Arm-PCR of CDR3 regions. TCRdb reanalysed the multiplex PCR reads using MiXCR and keeps one entry per CDR3 protein. In the table there are about 470,000 distinct CDR3 sequences, around 21% of which are singletons. As to time point: persistent/refractory GD, antithyroid drugs over 5 years with positive TRAb. The TCR library was prepared using RNA isolated from PBMCs. The sample here was peripheral blood mononuclear cells (PBMCs), taken when the disease was refractory, from a patient treated with antithyroid drugs. These receptors were obtained from a female donor with Graves disease.

This clonotype has at least ten counts. This sequence joins TRBV27 and TRBJ2-5; 8 bases are shared with TRBD2. Germline CDR1 reads MNHEY; CDR2 reads SMNVEV (reference sequence). The CDR3 has 13 residues. Germline trimming cut 3 bases from V and 4 bases from J; bases unmatched to any gene: 1. The CDR3 here is CASSFAGGETQYF. The DNA for the CDR3 is TGTGCCAGCAGTTTCGCGGGAGGAGAGACCCAGTACTTC.

As concerns this clonotype: Just one base apart from a much larger clone, this may be a read error. The V gene is TRBV7-2, the J gene TRBJ2-4; D perhaps matches TRBD1 (6 bases). The CDR3 is 18 amino acids. The germline V gene has CDR1 SGHTA and CDR2 FQGNSA. The CDR3 sequence is CASSSIGETGLAKNIQHF. In DNA, the CDR3 is TGTGCCAGCAGCTCCATAGGGGAGACAGGCTTAGCCAAAAACATTCAGCACTTC.

The chain uses TRBV9 and TRBJ2-2, with TRBD2 as a possible D gene (6 bases). V was shortened by 0 bases and J by 1 base, with 10 bases between the two germline ends. This CDR3 is 16 amino acids long. From germline, CDR1 is SGDLS and CDR2 YYNGEE. This chain's CDR3 is CASSVVGSGNTGELFF. The CDR3 DNA reads TGTGCCAGCAGCGTAGTCGGGAGTGGGAACACCGGGGAGCTGTTTTTT.

A few counts support this clonotype. This sequence joins TRBV18 and TRBJ2-4; D is uncertain. The CDR3 contains 13 residues. Germline V lookup: CDR1 KGHSH, CDR2 LQKENI. Trimming shortened V by 5 bases and J by 0 bases, and 5 bases separated the two germline ends. CDR3 in DNA: TGTGCCAGCTCAGCGATAGCCAAAAACATTCAGTACTTC. As protein: CASSAIAKNIQYF.

This clonotype was recorded many times. The chain couples TRBV27 to TRBJ2-7, with D unresolved. Deletions cut 6 bases from V and 1 base from J, with 10 bases between. Germline CDR1 and CDR2: MNHEY and SMNVEV (reference sequence). CDR3 size: 13 residues. DNA for the CDR3: TGTGCCAGCAGGCCGGGCGGATCCTACGAGCAGTACTTC. It codes for CASRPGGSYEQYF.

This clonotype has only a few counts. The chain uses TRBV28 and TRBJ2-7; D uncertain. There are 13 residues in the CDR3. Germline V gene lookup returns CDR1 MDHEN and CDR2 SYDVKM. Trimming pared 5 bases from V and 3 bases from J, leaving 11 bases between. DNA for the CDR3: TGTGCCAGCAGTGCCGGATATATCTACGAGCAGTACTTC. As protein: CASSAGYIYEQYF.

This clonotype was recorded only once. One junction end does not reproduce the germline sequence, and a read error may be involved. J is TRBJ1-1 and V is TRBV13, with D possibly matching TRBD1 (5 bases). The V gene's germline CDR1 is PRHDT and CDR2 FYEKMQ (reference sequence). The CDR3 runs to 12 residues. The CDR3 sequence: CASSQGYTGAFF. In DNA, the CDR3 is TGTGCCAGCTCTCAGGGATACACTGGAGCTTTCTTT. The full variable domain, its missing parts supplied by reference TRBV13 and TRBJ1-1, is AAGVIQSPRHLIKEKRETATLKCYPIPRHDTVYWYQQGPGQDPQFLISFYEKMQSDKGSIPDRFSAQQFSDYHSELNMSSLELGDSALYFCASSQGYTGAFFGQGTRLTVV.

This chain connects TRBV20-1 to TRBJ2-7; D might be TRBD1 or TRBD2, each matching 6 bases. V was clipped by 3 bases and J by 4 bases, with 13 bases between them. CDR1 DFQATT and CDR2 SNEGSKA come from the germline V gene (reference sequence). The CDR3 consists of 13 residues. The CDR3 coding sequence is TGCAGTGCTAGGGGTGAAGGGGGGTACGAGCAGTACTTC. Encoded protein: CSARGEGGYEQYF.

There are a few counts of this clonotype. This chain connects TRBV10-3 to TRBJ1-1; maybe TRBD1 (6 bases). Trimming took off 4 bases at V and 1 base at J, with 16 bases between the two ends. Per germline, CDR1 ENHRY and CDR2 SYGVKD. This CDR3 contains 16 residues. CDR3 in DNA: TGTGCCATCAGTGCTTCAGGGGAGGGTGCGAACACTGAAGCTTTCTTT. Translated, it gives CAISASGEGANTEAFF.

This clonotype was counted at least ten times. The chain combines TRBV20-1 with TRBJ1-5; D possibly corresponds to TRBD1 (6 bases). The V gene's germline CDR1 is DFQATT and CDR2 SNEGSKA (reference sequence). The CDR3 extends over 16 amino acids. Trimming stripped 8 bases from V and 1 base from J, with 21 bases between. In DNA form, the CDR3 reads TGCAGTCTCCGCCAACCAGGGGAGGGGAGCAATCAGCCCCAGCATTTT. This translates into CSLRQPGEGSNQPQHF.

Remarks on this clonotype: A read error may produce the germline difference seen at one junction end. The rearrangement uses TRBV9 and TRBJ2-7; 9 bases are shared with TRBD2. Germline V gene data show CDR1 as SGDLS and CDR2 as YYNGEE. This CDR3 is 15 amino acids long. The CDR3 region is CASSVDAGGRDEQCF. As DNA, the CDR3 is TGTGCCAGCAGCGTAGACGCGGGAGGGCGGGACGAGCAGTGCTTC.

This clonotype was recorded a few times. This rearrangement joins TRBV30 to TRBJ2-2; possibly TRBD2 for D (5 bases). The CDR3 covers 13 residues. Germline values: CDR1 GTSNPN, CDR2 SVGIG (reference sequence). Trimming removed 0 bases at V and 6 bases at J, with 8 bases between. The CDR3 coding sequence is TGTGCCTGGAGTGTACCGGGGTCCGGGGAGCTGTTTTTT. Translation gives CAWSVPGSGELFF. Using reference TRBV30 and TRBJ2-2 for the parts outside the CDR3, the full variable domain is SQTIHQWPATLVQPVGSPLSLECTVEGTSNPNLYWYRQAAGRGLQLLFYSVGIGQISSEVPQNLSASRPQDRQFILSSKKLLLSDSGFYLCAWSVPGSGELFFGEGSRLTVL.

This clonotype was recorded at least ten times. This chain connects TRBV28 to TRBJ1-6, with D possibly TRBD1 on 5 matching bases. Looked up from germline, CDR1 is MDHEN and CDR2 is SYDVKM. V lost 3 bases and J 3 bases, leaving 9 bases between the germline ends. CDR3 length: 15 residues. The DNA for the CDR3 is TGTGCCAGCAGTTTTTGGCAGGGCTATAATTCACCCCTCCACTTT. This encodes CASSFWQGYNSPLHF.

Ten or more counts support this clonotype. The chain recombines TRBV28 with TRBJ2-7; D is tentatively TRBD1 or TRBD2 (5 bases each). V gave up 10 bases and J gave up 1 base, with 20 bases separating them. This CDR3 is built from 15 residues. Germline loops: CDR1 MDHEN, CDR2 SYDVKM. In DNA form, the CDR3 reads TGTGCCACCTTCCCCGGGTCGGGACCGTCCTACGAGCAGTACTTC. Its protein is CATFPGSGPSYEQYF.

The chain combines TRBV7-2 with TRBJ1-1, with TRBD1 as a possible D gene (6 bases). The germline CDR1 and CDR2 sequences are SGHTA and FQGNSA. V was pared by 5 bases and J by 7 bases, with 23 bases between. This CDR3 region has 16 residues. Written as DNA, the CDR3 is TGTGCCAGCAGCCCTGCGGGAATGGCTCTAGGGGGTGAAGCTTTCTTT. Encoded protein: CASSPAGMALGGEAFF.

This clonotype was found many times. The chain joins TRBV6-2 or TRBV6-3 to TRBJ2-1; the D is unclear. The germline V gene has CDR1 MNHEY and CDR2 SVGEGT. The germline V and J ends were trimmed by 2 bases and 2 bases, with 13 bases remaining between them. This CDR3 contains 16 residues. Here the CDR3 reads CASSYMEPLAYNEQFF. DNA of the CDR3: TGTGCCAGCAGTTACATGGAGCCGCTAGCCTACAATGAGCAGTTCTTC.

J is TRBJ2-5 and V is TRBV24-1; D gene unclear. The CDR3 covers 12 residues. Trimming took off 2 bases at V and 10 bases at J, with 10 bases between the two ends. CDR1 and CDR2 from the germline V gene are KGHDR and SFDVKD. Written as DNA, the CDR3 is TGTGCCACCAGTGATTCATCTGGGGACCAGTACTTC. Protein product: CATSDSSGDQYF.

The sample holds a few counts of this clonotype. The rearrangement links TRBV6-5 to TRBJ2-3, with TRBD2 identical over 12 bases. This CDR3 has 18 residues. Germline V gene lookup returns CDR1 MNHEY and CDR2 SVGAGI. V lost 4 bases, J lost 2 bases, and 10 bases stayed unmatched. The CDR3 DNA sequence: TGTGCCAGCAGTTCCACCACCGGACTAGCGGGATTCACAGATACGCAGTATTTT. Encoded protein: CASSSTTGLAGFTDTQYF.

The chain carries TRBV7-9 and TRBJ2-5; D may be TRBD1 or TRBD2 (5 bases each). The ends were cut back, 5 bases at V and 0 bases at J, with 16 bases in the middle. The CDR3 has 16 residues. Looked up from germline, CDR1 is SEHNR and CDR2 is FQNEAQ (reference sequence). The CDR3 DNA sequence: TGTGCCAGCAGCGGGACCGAGCGGCAGTACCAAGAGACCCAGTACTTC. Protein sequence: CASSGTERQYQETQYF.

This clonotype appeared a few times. The rearrangement joins TRBV20-1 to TRBJ2-7; D may be TRBD2 (5 bases). CDR3 length: 16 residues. Trimming shortened V by 0 bases and J by 7 bases, and 22 bases separated the two germline ends. CDR1 is DFQATT and CDR2 is SNEGSKA in the germline V gene (reference sequence). CDR3 nucleotide sequence: TGCAGTGCTAGAGACCCACTCGTAGGACTGCCGGAAGAGCAGTACTTC. Translating gives CSARDPLVGLPEEQYF.

This clonotype has a handful of counts. The V call is TRBV5-1, the J call TRBJ1-2; D might be TRBD1 (6 bases). Trimming stripped 2 bases from V and 3 bases from J, with 14 bases between. This CDR3 has 15 amino acids. CDR1 and CDR2 from the germline V gene are SGHRS and YFSETQ. The CDR3 reads CASSLNRAEDYGYTF. In DNA, the CDR3 is TGCGCCAGCAGCTTAAACAGGGCCGAAGACTATGGCTACACCTTC.